The sequence of this TCR beta chain was determined in a study of tumor-infiltrating lymphocytes in primary liver carcinoma. Across the study: Sequencing of the samples generated roughly 3.5 to 8 million productive TCRbeta reads, with similar yields across tissue types. Overall study findings and caveats: Compared with blood, tumor repertoires held significantly more in their top 250 clones. Tumor-adjacent and tumor-blood pairs showed less overlap than tumor region pairs.

Production of TCR beta cDNA used 500 ng total RNA together with a constant-region primer. For TCR beta, libraries were produced by three nested multiplex PCR rounds using slightly modified ARM-PCR. The first two PCR rounds used TRBV1-TRBV30 primers with a Cbeta primer, approximately 10 cycles each. One entry per CDR3 protein results from TCRdb running MiXCR on the multiplex PCR reads. Of fewer than 400,000 distinct CDR3 sequences listed, more than 55% are singletons. The CDR3 is made up of 16 amino acids. The V and J ends lost 10 bases and 3 bases, in that order; junction bases with no gene match: 13. CDR1 is MNHNS and CDR2 is SASEGT in the germline V gene. Blood RNA came from unsorted whole blood; germline DNA was also extracted. Turning to this clonotype: Its antigen is currently unknown. A clone one base away is much larger, so this may be a read error.

This clonotype originated in a man aged 35 to 55 with primary liver carcinoma and hepatitis B virus infection. J is TRBJ2-1 and V is TRBV6-1; 9 bases are a match to TRBD1. The material sequenced was peripheral blood. The CDR3: CAIKGTGFGFYNEQFF. CDR3 coding DNA: TGTGCCATCAAAGGGACAGGGTTTGGGTTCTACAATGAGCAGTTCTTC.